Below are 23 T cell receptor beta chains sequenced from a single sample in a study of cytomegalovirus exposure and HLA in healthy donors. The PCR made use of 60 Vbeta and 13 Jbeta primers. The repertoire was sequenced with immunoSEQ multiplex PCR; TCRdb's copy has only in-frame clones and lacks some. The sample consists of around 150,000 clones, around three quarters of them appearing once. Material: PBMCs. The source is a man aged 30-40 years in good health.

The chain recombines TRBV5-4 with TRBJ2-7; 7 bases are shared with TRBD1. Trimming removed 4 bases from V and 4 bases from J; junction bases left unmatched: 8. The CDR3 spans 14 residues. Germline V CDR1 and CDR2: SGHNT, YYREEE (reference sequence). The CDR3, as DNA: TGTGCCAGCAGCAAAAGACAGGGTCAGTACGAGCAGTACTTC. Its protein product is CASSKRQGQYEQYF.

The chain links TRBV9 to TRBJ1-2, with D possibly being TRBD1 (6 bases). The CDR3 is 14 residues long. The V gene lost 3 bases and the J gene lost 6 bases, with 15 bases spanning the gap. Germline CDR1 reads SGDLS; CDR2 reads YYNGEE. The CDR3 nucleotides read TGTGCCAGCAGCGCGACCAGGGGAAGGGATGGCTACACCTTC. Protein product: CASSATRGRDGYTF.

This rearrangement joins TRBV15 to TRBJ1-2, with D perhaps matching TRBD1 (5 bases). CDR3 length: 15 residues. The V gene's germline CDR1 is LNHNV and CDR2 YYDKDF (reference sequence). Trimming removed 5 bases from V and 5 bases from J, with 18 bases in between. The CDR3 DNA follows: TGTGCCACCAGCGGCAATAGTTTGGGACTATATGGCTACACCTTC. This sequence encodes CATSGNSLGLYGYTF.

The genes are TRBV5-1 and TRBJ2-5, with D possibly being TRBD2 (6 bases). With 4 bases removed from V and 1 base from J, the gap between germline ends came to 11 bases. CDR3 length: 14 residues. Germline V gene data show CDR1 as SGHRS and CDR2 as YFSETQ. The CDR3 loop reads CASSVRDSQETQYF. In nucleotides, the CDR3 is TGCGCCAGCAGCGTCCGGGACTCCCAAGAGACCCAGTACTTC.

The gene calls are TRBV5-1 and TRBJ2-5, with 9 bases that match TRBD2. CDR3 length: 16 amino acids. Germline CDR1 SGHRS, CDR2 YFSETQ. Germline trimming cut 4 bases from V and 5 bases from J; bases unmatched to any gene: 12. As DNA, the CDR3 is TGCGCCAGCAGCCTCATGGGGACTAGCTCAATGGAGACCCAGTACTTC. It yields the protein CASSLMGTSSMETQYF.

Here the CDR3 DNA reads TGCGCCAGCAGCTTGGATCCACGAGGATATAATGAAAAACTGTTTTTT. It is translated as CASSLDPRGYNEKLFF. The chain has TRBV5-1 and TRBJ1-4, with D uncertain. Germline loops: CDR1 SGHRS, CDR2 YFSETQ. Trimming cost V 0 bases and J 4 bases, with 13 bases left between them. The CDR3 consists of 16 residues.

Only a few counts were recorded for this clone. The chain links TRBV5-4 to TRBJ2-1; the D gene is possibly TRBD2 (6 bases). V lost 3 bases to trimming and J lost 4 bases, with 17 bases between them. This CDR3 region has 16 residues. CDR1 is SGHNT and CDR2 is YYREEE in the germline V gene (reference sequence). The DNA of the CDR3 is TGTGCCAGCAGCTCACTGGGCGGGGCTACTTACAATGAGCAGTTCTTC. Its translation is CASSSLGGATYNEQFF.

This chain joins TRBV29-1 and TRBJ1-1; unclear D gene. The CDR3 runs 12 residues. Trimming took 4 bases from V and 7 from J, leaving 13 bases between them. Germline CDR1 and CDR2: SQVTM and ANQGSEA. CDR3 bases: TGCAGCGTTGGAGGCCGGAGCTATGAAGCTTTCTTT. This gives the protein CSVGGRSYEAFF.

CDR3 in amino acids: CASSQLPGQNEQFF. CDR3 nucleotides: TGCGCCAGCAGCCAATTACCCGGACAGAATGAGCAGTTCTTC. V usage is TRBV4-1 and J usage is TRBJ2-1; D perhaps matches TRBD1 (6 bases). The V and J ends lost 2 bases and 7 bases respectively, with 12 bases between them. The CDR3 loop spans 14 amino acids. Germline V gene lookup returns CDR1 MGHRA and CDR2 YSYEKL.

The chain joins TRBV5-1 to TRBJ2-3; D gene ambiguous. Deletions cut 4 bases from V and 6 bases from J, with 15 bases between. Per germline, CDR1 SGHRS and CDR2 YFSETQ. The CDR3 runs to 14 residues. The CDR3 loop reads CASSTGEVTDTQYF. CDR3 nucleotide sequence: TGCGCCAGCAGCACCGGAGAGGTGACGGATACGCAGTATTTT.

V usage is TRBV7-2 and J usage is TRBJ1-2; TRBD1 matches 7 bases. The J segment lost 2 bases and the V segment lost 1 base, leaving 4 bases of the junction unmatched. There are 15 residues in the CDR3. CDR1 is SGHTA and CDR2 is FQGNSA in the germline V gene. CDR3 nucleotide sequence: TGTGCCAGCAGCTTAGGGTCAGGGGGAAACTATGGCTACACCTTC. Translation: CASSLGSGGNYGYTF. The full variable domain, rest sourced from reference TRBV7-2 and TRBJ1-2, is GAGVSQSPSNKVTEKGKDVELRCDPISGHTALYWYRQSLGQGLEFLIYFQGNSAPDKSGLPSDRFSAERTGGSVSTLTIQRTQQEDSAVYLCASSLGSGGNYGYTFGSGTRLTVV.

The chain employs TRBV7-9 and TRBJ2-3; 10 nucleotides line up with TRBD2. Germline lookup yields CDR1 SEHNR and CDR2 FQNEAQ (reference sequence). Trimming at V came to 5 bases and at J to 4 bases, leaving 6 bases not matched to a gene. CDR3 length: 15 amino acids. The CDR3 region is CASSTLAGVSDTQYF. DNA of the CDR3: TGTGCCAGCAGCACCCTAGCGGGAGTGTCAGATACGCAGTATTTT. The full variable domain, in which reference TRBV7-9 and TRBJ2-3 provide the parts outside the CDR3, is DTGVSQNPRHKITKRGQNVTFRCDPISEHNRLYWYRQTLGQGPEFLTYFQNEAQLEKSRLLSDRFSAERPKGSFSTLEIQRTEQGDSAMYLCASSTLAGVSDTQYFGPGTRLTVL.

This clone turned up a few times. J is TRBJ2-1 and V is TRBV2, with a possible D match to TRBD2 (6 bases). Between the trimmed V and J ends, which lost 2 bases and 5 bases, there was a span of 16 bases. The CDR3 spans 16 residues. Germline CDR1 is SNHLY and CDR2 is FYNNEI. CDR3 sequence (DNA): TGTGCCAGCAGTGAATGGACGGGACTGCTGAACAATGAGCAGTTCTTC. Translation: CASSEWTGLLNNEQFF.

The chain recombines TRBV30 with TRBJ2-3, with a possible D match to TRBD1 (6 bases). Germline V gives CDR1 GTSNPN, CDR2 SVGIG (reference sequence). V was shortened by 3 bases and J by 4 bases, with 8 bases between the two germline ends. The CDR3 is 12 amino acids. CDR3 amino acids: CAWSRGPDTQYF. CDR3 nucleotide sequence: TGTGCCTGGAGCAGGGGACCAGATACGCAGTATTTT.

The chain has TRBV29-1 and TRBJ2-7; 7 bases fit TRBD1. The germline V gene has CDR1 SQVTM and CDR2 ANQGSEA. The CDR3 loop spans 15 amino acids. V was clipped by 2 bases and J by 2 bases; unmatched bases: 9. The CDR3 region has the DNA TGCAGCGTTGAACCCTTGACAGGGCCTACCTACGAGCAGTACTTC. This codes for CSVEPLTGPTYEQYF.

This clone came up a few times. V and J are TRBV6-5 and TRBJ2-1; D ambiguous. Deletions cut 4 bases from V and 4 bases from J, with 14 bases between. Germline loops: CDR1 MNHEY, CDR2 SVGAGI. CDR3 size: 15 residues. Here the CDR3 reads CASSSAVVRYNEQFF. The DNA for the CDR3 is TGTGCCAGCAGTTCCGCGGTAGTCAGATACAATGAGCAGTTCTTC.

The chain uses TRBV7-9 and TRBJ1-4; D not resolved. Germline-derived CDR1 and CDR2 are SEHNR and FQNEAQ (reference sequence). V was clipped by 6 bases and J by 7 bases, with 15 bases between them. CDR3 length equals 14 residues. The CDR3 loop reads CASSSDEEGEKLFF. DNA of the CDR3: TGTGCCAGCAGTTCTGACGAGGAGGGTGAAAAACTGTTTTTT.

The CDR3 loop is CAIYTDNSYEQYF. CDR3 bases: TGTGCCATTTACACGGACAACTCCTACGAGCAGTACTTC. This rearrangement joins TRBV6-1 to TRBJ2-5; maybe TRBD1 (5 bases). The DNA end lines up better with TRBJ2-7; the J call may be wrong. From germline, CDR1 is MNHNS and CDR2 SASEGT. The CDR3 is 13 amino acids.

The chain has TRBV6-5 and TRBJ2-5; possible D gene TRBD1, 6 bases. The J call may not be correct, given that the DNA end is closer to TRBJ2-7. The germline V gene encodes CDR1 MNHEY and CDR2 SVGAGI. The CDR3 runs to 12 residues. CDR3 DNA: TGTGCCAGCAGTTCCCTCAGGGGCGAGCAGTACTTC. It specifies CASSSLRGEQYF.

The CDR3 region has the DNA TGTGCCAGCAGCCATTTGGGGAGCGGGAGGGGGGGTGAGCAGTTCTTC. Protein product: CASSHLGSGRGGEQFF. The J gene is TRBJ2-1, the V gene TRBV14; 10 bases are shared with TRBD2. Trimming removed 3 bases from V and 9 bases from J; junction bases left unmatched: 11. Per germline, CDR1 SGHDN and CDR2 FVKESK. This CDR3 contains 16 residues. The whole variable domain, remainder taken from reference TRBV14 and TRBJ2-1, is EAGVTQFPSHSVIEKGQTVTLRCDPISGHDNLYWYRRVMGKEIKFLLHFVKESKQDESGMPNNRFLAERTGGTYSTLKVQPAELEDSGVYFCASSHLGSGRGGEQFFGPGTRLTVL.

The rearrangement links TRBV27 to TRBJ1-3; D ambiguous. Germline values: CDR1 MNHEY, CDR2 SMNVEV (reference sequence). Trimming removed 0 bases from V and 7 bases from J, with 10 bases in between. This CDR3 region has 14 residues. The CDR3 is CASSLSGSGNTIYF. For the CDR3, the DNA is TGTGCCAGCAGTTTATCGGGCAGCGGCAACACCATATATTTT.

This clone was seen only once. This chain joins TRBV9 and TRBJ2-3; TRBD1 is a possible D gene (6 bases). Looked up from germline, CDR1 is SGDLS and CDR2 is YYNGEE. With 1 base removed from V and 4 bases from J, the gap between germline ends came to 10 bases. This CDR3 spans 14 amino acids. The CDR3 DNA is TGTGCCAGCAGCGTACGGACAGATGCAGATACGCAGTATTTT. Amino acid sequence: CASSVRTDADTQYF.

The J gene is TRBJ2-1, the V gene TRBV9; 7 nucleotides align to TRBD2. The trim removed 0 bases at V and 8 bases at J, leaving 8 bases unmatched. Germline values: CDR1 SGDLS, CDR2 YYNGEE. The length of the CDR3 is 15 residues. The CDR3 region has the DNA TGTGCCAGCAGCGTAGATGGCGGGAGAGGGTATGAGCAGTTCTTC. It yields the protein CASSVDGGRGYEQFF.